The sequence of this T cell receptor beta chain was determined in a study of CD8 T cells in Susac syndrome. The study's findings and limits: As the study acknowledged, the number of individuals who were part of its TCR sequencing and HLA analysis was relatively small.

Worth noting for this clonotype: The target antigen is unknown.

The RNA, 0.5 to 1 ug, was put through reverse transcription using random hexamers. Multiplex PCR with immunoSEQ amplified the TCR beta CDR3 across 54 Vbeta and 13 Jbeta. From the immunoSEQ multiplex PCR reads, TCRdb called clonotypes with MiXCR, one entry per CDR3 protein. The profile shows just over 300,000 distinct CDR3 sequences, about 90% of them singletons. V shed 2 bases and J shed 1 base, with 5 bases lying between them. The CDR3 extends over 13 amino acids. Germline loops: CDR1 MRHNA, CDR2 SNTAGT. TCR beta from blood CD8+ and CD4+ T cells was sequenced. The authors negatively isolated CD8+ and CD4+ T cells and FACS-enriched TEMRA cells.

Sequenced input: CD4+ T cells from PBMCs. This TCR came from a human donor with multiple sclerosis. V usage is TRBV6-4 and J usage is TRBJ1-2; D uncertain. CDR3 protein: CASSDGHNYGYTF. The CDR3, as DNA: TGTGCCAGCAGTGACGGGCATAACTATGGCTACACCTTC.